The clone carrying this TCR beta chain was seen more than once but under ten times. Its antigen is still unknown. The CDR3 is made up of 13 amino acids. Germline CDR1 reads DFQATT; CDR2 reads SNEGSKA (reference sequence). Trimming removed 7 bases from V and 0 bases from J, with 13 bases in between. This record belongs to a study of post-analysis software for immune sequencing data. Included in the TCR beta cDNA libraries were unique molecular identifiers. Each CDR3 protein is one row after TCRdb ran MiXCR on the PCR reads. The sample lists 350,000 to 450,000 distinct CDR3 sequences; over 30% were seen once. Whole-study results and caveats: Comparison of patients with controls showed five TRBV segments more frequent in patients, TRBV5-6, TRBV5-1 and TRBV20-1 among them.

Sequencing used blood. The receptor was isolated from a girl aged 2-9 years with multiple sclerosis. The chain couples TRBV20-1 to TRBJ2-7; the D is unclear. CDR3 nucleotides: TGCAGTGTTCACACCACGAGCTCCTACGAGCAGTACTTC. Its translation is CSVHTTSSYEQYF.